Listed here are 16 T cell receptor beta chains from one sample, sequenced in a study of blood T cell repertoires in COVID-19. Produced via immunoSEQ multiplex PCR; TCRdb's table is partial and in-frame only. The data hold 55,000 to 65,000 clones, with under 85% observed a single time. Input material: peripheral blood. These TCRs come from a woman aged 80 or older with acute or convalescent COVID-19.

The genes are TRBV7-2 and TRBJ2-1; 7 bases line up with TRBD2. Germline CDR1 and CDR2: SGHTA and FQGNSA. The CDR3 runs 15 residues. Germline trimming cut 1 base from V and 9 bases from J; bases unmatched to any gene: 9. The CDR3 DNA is TGTGCCAGCAGCTTAGATTTTGGACTAGATAGTGAGCAGTTCTTC. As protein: CASSLDFGLDSEQFF.

The CDR3 protein is CSVASLGTGWYEQYF. CDR3 DNA: TGCAGCGTTGCTTCCCTAGGGACAGGGTGGTACGAGCAGTACTTC. This rearrangement joins TRBV29-1 to TRBJ2-7, with 9 bases lining up with TRBD1. With 4 bases clipped from V and 4 bases from J, the junction kept 11 bases outside the gene matches. Germline loops: CDR1 SQVTM, CDR2 ANQGSEA. The CDR3 totals 15 residues.

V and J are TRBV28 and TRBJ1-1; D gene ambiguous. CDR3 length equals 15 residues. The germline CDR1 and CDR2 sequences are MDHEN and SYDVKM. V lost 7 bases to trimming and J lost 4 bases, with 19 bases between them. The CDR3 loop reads CASISKEGAFTEAFF. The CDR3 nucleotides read TGTGCCAGCATTTCTAAGGAGGGTGCCTTCACTGAAGCTTTCTTT.

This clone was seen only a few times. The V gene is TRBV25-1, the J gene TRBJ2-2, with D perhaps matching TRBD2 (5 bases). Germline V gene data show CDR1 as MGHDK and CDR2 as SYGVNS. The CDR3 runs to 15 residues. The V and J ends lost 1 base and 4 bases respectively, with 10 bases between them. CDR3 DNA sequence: TGTGCCAGCAGTGAATCCGGGATCCCCACCGGGGAGCTGTTTTTT. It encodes CASSESGIPTGELFF.

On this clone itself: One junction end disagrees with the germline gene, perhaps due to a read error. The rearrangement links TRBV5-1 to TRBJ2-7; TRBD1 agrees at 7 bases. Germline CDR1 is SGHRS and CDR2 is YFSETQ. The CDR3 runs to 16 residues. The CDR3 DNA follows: TGCGCCAGCAGTTTGGTTTCGGGACAGCGGACCTACGAGCAGTACTTC. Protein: CASSLVSGQRTYEQYF.

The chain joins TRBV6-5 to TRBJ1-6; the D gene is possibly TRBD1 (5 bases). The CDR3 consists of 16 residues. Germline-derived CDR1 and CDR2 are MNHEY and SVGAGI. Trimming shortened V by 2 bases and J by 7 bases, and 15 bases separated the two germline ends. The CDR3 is CASSYVRPGKNSPLHF. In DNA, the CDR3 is TGTGCCAGCAGTTACGTCCGCCCAGGGAAAAATTCACCCCTCCACTTT.

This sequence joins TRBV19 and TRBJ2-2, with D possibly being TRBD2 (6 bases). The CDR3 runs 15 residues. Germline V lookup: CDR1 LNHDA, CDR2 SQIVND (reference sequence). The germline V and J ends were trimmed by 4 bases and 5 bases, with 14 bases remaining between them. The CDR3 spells CASSNMGGVTGELFF. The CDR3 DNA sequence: TGTGCCAGTAGTAATATGGGGGGTGTTACCGGGGAGCTGTTTTTT. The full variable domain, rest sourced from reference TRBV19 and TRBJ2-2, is DGGITQSPKYLFRKEGQNVTLSCEQNLNHDAMYWYRQDPGQGLRLIYYSQIVNDFQKGDIAEGYSVSREKKESFPLTVTSAQKNPTAFYLCASSNMGGVTGELFFGEGSRLTVL.

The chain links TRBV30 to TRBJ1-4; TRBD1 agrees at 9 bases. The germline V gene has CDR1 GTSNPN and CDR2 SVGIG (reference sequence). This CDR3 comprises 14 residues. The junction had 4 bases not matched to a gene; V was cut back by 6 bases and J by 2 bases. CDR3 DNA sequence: TGTGCCTGTGGGACAGGGAGGACTAATGAAAAACTGTTTTTT. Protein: CACGTGRTNEKLFF. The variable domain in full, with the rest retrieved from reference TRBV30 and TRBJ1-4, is SQTIHQWPATLVQPVGSPLSLECTVEGTSNPNLYWYRQAAGRGLQLLFYSVGIGQISSEVPQNLSASRPQDRQFILSSKKLLLSDSGFYLCACGTGRTNEKLFFGSGTQLSVL.

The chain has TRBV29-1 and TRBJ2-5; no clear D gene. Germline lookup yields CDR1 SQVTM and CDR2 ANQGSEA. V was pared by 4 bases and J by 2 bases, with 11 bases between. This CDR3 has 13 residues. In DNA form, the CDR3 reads TGCAGCGTTGGCCCGCGTCTTCAAGAGACCCAGTACTTC. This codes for CSVGPRLQETQYF.

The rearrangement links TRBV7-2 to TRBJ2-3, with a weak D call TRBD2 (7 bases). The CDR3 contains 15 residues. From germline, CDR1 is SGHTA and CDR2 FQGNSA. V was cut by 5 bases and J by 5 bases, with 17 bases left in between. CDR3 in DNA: TGTGCCAGCAGCCCGAGGGGGGGGGAATTAGATACGCAGTATTTT. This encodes CASSPRGGELDTQYF. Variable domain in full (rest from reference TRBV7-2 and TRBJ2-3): GAGVSQSPSNKVTEKGKDVELRCDPISGHTALYWYRQSLGQGLEFLIYFQGNSAPDKSGLPSDRFSAERTGGSVSTLTIQRTQQEDSAVYLCASSPRGGELDTQYFGPGTRLTVL.

In DNA, the CDR3 is TGTGCCAGCAGTTTATCGGAGAGGAACACCATATATTTT. Its protein product is CASSLSERNTIYF. The genes are TRBV12-3 or TRBV12-4 and TRBJ1-3; no firm D call. V was pared by 2 bases and J by 7 bases, with 9 bases between. The CDR3 has 13 amino acids.

DNA of the CDR3: TGTGCCAGCGGACTAGCGGGGGGGTACAATGAGCAGTTCTTC. Encoded protein: CASGLAGGYNEQFF. The J gene is TRBJ2-1, the V gene TRBV6-5, with 15 bases aligning to TRBD2. Germline V gives CDR1 MNHEY, CDR2 SVGAGI. V dropped 8 bases and J dropped 4; count of bases not matched to a gene: 0. The CDR3 has 14 amino acids.

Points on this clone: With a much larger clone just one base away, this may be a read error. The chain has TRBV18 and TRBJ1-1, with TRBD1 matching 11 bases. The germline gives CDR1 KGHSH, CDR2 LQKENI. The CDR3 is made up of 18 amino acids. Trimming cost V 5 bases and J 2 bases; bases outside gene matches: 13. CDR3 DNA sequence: TGTGCCAGCTCATTCAATACCCGGGACAGGGGGGGTAACACTGAAGCTTTCTTT. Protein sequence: CASSFNTRDRGGNTEAFF.

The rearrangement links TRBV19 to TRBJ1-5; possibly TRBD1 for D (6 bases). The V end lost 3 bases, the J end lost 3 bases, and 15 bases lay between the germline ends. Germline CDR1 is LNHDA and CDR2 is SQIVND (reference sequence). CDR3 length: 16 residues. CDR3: CASSINSGQNNQPQHF. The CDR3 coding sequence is TGTGCCAGTAGTATTAACTCCGGACAGAACAATCAGCCCCAGCATTTT. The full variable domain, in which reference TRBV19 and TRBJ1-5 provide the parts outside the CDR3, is DGGITQSPKYLFRKEGQNVTLSCEQNLNHDAMYWYRQDPGQGLRLIYYSQIVNDFQKGDIAEGYSVSREKKESFPLTVTSAQKNPTAFYLCASSINSGQNNQPQHFGDGTRLSIL.

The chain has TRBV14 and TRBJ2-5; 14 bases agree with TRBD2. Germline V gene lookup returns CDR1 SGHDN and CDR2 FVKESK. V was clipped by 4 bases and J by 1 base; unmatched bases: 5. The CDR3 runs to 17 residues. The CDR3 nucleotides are TGTGCCAGCAGCCCTGGACTAGCGGGAGGTTTCCAAGAGACCCAGTACTTC. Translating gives CASSPGLAGGFQETQYF.

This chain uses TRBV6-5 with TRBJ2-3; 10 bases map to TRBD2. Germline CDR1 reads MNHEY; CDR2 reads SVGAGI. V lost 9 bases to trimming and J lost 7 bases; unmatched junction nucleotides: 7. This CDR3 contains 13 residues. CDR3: CASEAGGGNTQYF. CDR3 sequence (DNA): TGTGCCAGTGAAGCGGGGGGGGGAAATACGCAGTATTTT.